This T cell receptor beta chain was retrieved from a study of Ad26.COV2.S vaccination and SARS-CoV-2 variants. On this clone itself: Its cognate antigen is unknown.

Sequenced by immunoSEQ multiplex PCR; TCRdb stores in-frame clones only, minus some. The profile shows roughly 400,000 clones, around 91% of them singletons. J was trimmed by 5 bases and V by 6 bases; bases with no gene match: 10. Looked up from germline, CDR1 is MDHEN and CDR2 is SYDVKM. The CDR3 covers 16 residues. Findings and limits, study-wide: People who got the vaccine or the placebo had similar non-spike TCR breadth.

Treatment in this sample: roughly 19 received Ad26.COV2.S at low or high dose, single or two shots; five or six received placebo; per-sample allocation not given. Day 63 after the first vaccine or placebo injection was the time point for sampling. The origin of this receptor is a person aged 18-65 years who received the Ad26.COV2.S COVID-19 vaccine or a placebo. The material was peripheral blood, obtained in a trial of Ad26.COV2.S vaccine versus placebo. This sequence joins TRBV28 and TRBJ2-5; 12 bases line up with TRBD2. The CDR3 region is CASRGKGLAGRETQYF. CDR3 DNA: TGTGCCAGCAGGGGAAAAGGACTAGCGGGAAGGGAGACCCAGTACTTC.